The 27 T cell receptor beta chains in this list originate from one sample, sequenced in a study of T cell changes during pregnancy in multiple sclerosis. Assay used: immunoSEQ multiplex PCR; TCRdb lists only in-frame clones, some missing. The sample shows 12,000 or so clones, more than 75% of them seen only once. Sample: CD8+ T cells from peripheral blood mononuclear cells, taken after pregnancy. The receptors were gathered from a female donor in good health, enrolled as a control in a pregnancy study.

Only a few counts were recorded for this clone. The chain recombines TRBV7-9 with TRBJ1-3; 9 bases fit TRBD1. Germline values: CDR1 SEHNR, CDR2 FQNEAQ (reference sequence). J was trimmed by 1 base and V by 5 bases; bases with no gene match: 9. This CDR3 contains 17 residues. CDR3 coding DNA: TGTGCCAGCAGCATCGGGACAGGGTCGCAGTCTGGAAACACCATATATTTT. Protein product: CASSIGTGSQSGNTIYF.

The DNA for the CDR3 is TGTGCCTGGAGTGCCTACGCCTACCGGGACAGCCTCTACGAGCAGTACTTC. This gives the protein CAWSAYAYRDSLYEQYF. V is TRBV30 and J is TRBJ2-7, with 7 bases identical to TRBD1. The J segment lost 3 bases and the V segment lost 1 base, leaving 15 bases of the junction unmatched. The germline V gene has CDR1 GTSNPN and CDR2 SVGIG (reference sequence). The CDR3 runs to 17 residues. Full variable domain (missing parts from reference TRBV30 and TRBJ2-7): SQTIHQWPATLVQPVGSPLSLECTVEGTSNPNLYWYRQAAGRGLQLLFYSVGIGQISSEVPQNLSASRPQDRQFILSSKKLLLSDSGFYLCAWSAYAYRDSLYEQYFGPGTRLTVT.

The chain has TRBV9 and TRBJ2-4; 7 bases align to TRBD2. Trimming cost V 0 bases and J 7 bases; bases outside gene matches: 4. The CDR3 covers 14 residues. Germline V CDR1 and CDR2: SGDLS, YYNGEE. CDR3 sequence reads: CASSVGGGTNIQYF. CDR3 bases: TGTGCCAGCAGCGTAGGGGGGGGTACGAACATTCAGTACTTC.

Comments on this clone: Other nucleotide sequences in the sample specify the same CDR3. The chain uses TRBV11-2 and TRBJ2-7, with TRBD1 identical over 10 bases. The CDR3 has 17 amino acids. Germline CDR1 reads SGHAT; CDR2 reads FQNNGV. V trimming: 1 base; J trimming: 0 bases; junction bases outside the gene matches: 6. The CDR3: CASSLGTGGISSYEQYF. The DNA for the CDR3 is TGTGCCAGCAGCTTAGGGACAGGGGGGATTAGCTCCTACGAGCAGTACTTC.

This chain connects TRBV5-4 to TRBJ1-1; perhaps TRBD1 as D (6 bases). Germline CDR1 reads SGHNT; CDR2 reads YYREEE (reference sequence). V gave up 0 bases and J gave up 4 bases, with 13 bases separating them. CDR3 size: 15 residues. The CDR3 DNA follows: TGTGCCAGCAGCTTGGTTGGGGGCGGAAGCACTGAAGCTTTCTTT. It encodes CASSLVGGGSTEAFF.

The sample holds one count of this clone. The chain has TRBV11-2 and TRBJ2-5; 8 nucleotides line up with TRBD2. J was trimmed by 5 bases and V by 6 bases; bases with no gene match: 23. CDR1 is SGHAT, CDR2 FQNNGV, per germline. The CDR3 runs to 19 residues. The CDR3 nucleotides are TGTGCCAGCAGAACGGAAGCGGGGGTTACCGGTTCTGTGTTGGAGACCCAGTACTTC. It translates to CASRTEAGVTGSVLETQYF.

The rearrangement links TRBV28 to TRBJ2-3; 7 bases map to TRBD2. CDR3 length equals 16 residues. V lost 6 bases to trimming and J lost 2 bases; unmatched junction nucleotides: 11. In germline, CDR1 is MDHEN, CDR2 SYDVKM. The CDR3 DNA reads as TGTGCCAGCAGCCTCGCCGTGGGGGGGGACACAGATACGCAGTATTTT. It translates to CASSLAVGGDTDTQYF.

The chain uses TRBV13 and TRBJ2-3; 10 bases map to TRBD2. Germline CDR1 PRHDT, CDR2 FYEKMQ (reference sequence). The CDR3 spans 17 residues. The V segment lost 5 bases and the J segment 8 bases; nucleotides outside the gene matches: 16. The CDR3 DNA follows: TGTGCCAGCAGCCACTCTCCGGGACTAGCGAGCCGGGGTACGCAGTATTTT. It yields the protein CASSHSPGLASRGTQYF.

This chain uses TRBV9 with TRBJ1-5; 8 bases match TRBD1. Germline assignment: CDR1 SGDLS and CDR2 YYNGEE. V shed 3 bases, J shed 4 bases, and the junction held 3 bases outside the gene matches. This CDR3 spans 14 amino acids. The CDR3 loop is CASSEDRENQPQHF. In DNA, the CDR3 is TGTGCCAGCAGCGAGGACAGGGAGAATCAGCCCCAGCATTTT.

This clone was seen a single time. The J gene is TRBJ2-3, the V gene TRBV9, with 9 bases that match TRBD1. CDR1 SGDLS and CDR2 YYNGEE come from the germline V gene. V was clipped by 5 bases and J by 3 bases; unmatched bases: 7. The CDR3 has 15 residues. As DNA, the CDR3 is TGTGCCAGCAGTATCCGGGACAGGGATACAGATACGCAGTATTTT. The encoded protein is CASSIRDRDTDTQYF.

The V gene is TRBV5-4, the J gene TRBJ2-7, with 11 bases aligning to TRBD2. The germline gives CDR1 SGHNT, CDR2 YYREEE (reference sequence). This CDR3 contains 15 residues. Unmatched junction bases numbered 5, after V lost 3 bases and J lost 3 bases. The CDR3, as DNA: TGTGCCAGCAGCTCCGGACTAGCGGGTGGCTACGAGCAGTACTTC. Translated: CASSSGLAGGYEQYF.

The chain combines TRBV5-6 with TRBJ2-1; TRBD2 might be the D (5 bases). V gave up 7 bases and J gave up 4 bases, with 12 bases separating them. Looked up from germline, CDR1 is SGHDT and CDR2 is YYEEEE. The CDR3 is 13 amino acids. The CDR3 nucleotides are TGTGCCAGCTCCCCCCGGGGATACAATGAGCAGTTCTTC. Protein: CASSPRGYNEQFF.

The V call is TRBV4-2, the J call TRBJ2-1; 11 bases map to TRBD1. This CDR3 region has 16 residues. The V gene end was trimmed by 1 base and the J gene end by 7 bases; junction bases not matched to a gene: 6. Germline V lookup: CDR1 LGHNA, CDR2 YNFKEQ. CDR3 region: CASSQVSGTGGNEQFF. The CDR3 nucleotides are TGTGCCAGCAGCCAAGTTTCCGGGACAGGGGGGAATGAGCAGTTCTTC.

This sequence joins TRBV19 and TRBJ2-1, with D maybe TRBD2 (5 bases). The length of the CDR3 is 13 residues. V was trimmed by 3 bases and J by 7 bases, leaving 10 bases between them. Germline lookup yields CDR1 LNHDA and CDR2 SQIVND (reference sequence). CDR3 DNA: TGTGCCAGTAGTATCGGGGAAAGGAATGAGCAGTTCTTC. Encoded protein: CASSIGERNEQFF.

The chain joins TRBV19 to TRBJ1-1, with TRBD1 matching over 7 bases. CDR3 size: 15 residues. Germline V gives CDR1 LNHDA, CDR2 SQIVND (reference sequence). V gave up 4 bases and J gave up 5 bases; unmatched junction bases: 10. CDR3 sequence: CASSTGQEAWTEAFF. CDR3 nucleotide sequence: TGTGCCAGTAGTACAGGACAGGAGGCATGGACTGAAGCTTTCTTT.

The chain uses TRBV4-1 and TRBJ2-7; 7 bases agree with TRBD1. Per germline, CDR1 MGHRA and CDR2 YSYEKL. Trimming at V came to 4 bases and at J to 3 bases, leaving 9 bases not matched to a gene. The CDR3 extends over 15 amino acids. In DNA form, the CDR3 reads TGCGCCAGCAGCCGAGAGGGGGCTATCCTCTACGAGCAGTACTTC. Translation: CASSREGAILYEQYF.

The chain uses TRBV30 and TRBJ2-5, with 7 bases fitting TRBD1. This CDR3 comprises 13 residues. V gave up 4 bases and J gave up 1 base; unmatched junction bases: 3. Germline CDR1 is GTSNPN and CDR2 is SVGIG (reference sequence). CDR3 DNA: TGTGCCTGGACAGGGGGTGTCCAAGAGACCCAGTACTTC. Translation gives CAWTGGVQETQYF. Supplemented by reference TRBV30 and TRBJ2-5, the full variable domain reads SQTIHQWPATLVQPVGSPLSLECTVEGTSNPNLYWYRQAAGRGLQLLFYSVGIGQISSEVPQNLSASRPQDRQFILSSKKLLLSDSGFYLCAWTGGVQETQYFGPGTRLLVL.

The table lists this clone with a few counts. The genes are TRBV6-5 and TRBJ2-1; TRBD2 agrees at 9 bases. J was trimmed by 4 bases and V by 2 bases; bases with no gene match: 6. The CDR3 has 16 amino acids. CDR1 MNHEY and CDR2 SVGAGI come from the germline V gene. CDR3 bases: TGTGCCAGCAGTTACGTGAGCGGGGGGTCTTACAATGAGCAGTTCTTC. Its protein is CASSYVSGGSYNEQFF.

The gene calls are TRBV4-3 and TRBJ2-1; weak D call: TRBD1 (5 bases). The CDR3 consists of 16 residues. CDR1 is LGHNA, CDR2 YSLEER, per germline. V lost 0 bases to trimming and J lost 2 bases, with 11 bases between them. The CDR3 sequence: CASSQDPQGPYNEQFF. The CDR3 DNA reads TGCGCCAGCAGCCAAGATCCCCAGGGCCCCTACAATGAGCAGTTCTTC.

This chain joins TRBV9 and TRBJ2-3; D not resolved. The V gene lost 4 bases and the J gene lost 0 bases, with 18 bases spanning the gap. The CDR3 spans 17 residues. In germline, CDR1 is SGDLS, CDR2 YYNGEE. CDR3 region: CASSPHRLASSTDTQYF. As DNA, the CDR3 is TGTGCCAGCAGCCCCCATCGCCTGGCTTCTAGCACAGATACGCAGTATTTT.

The chain links TRBV9 to TRBJ2-5; D is unresolved. This CDR3 comprises 13 residues. Germline V gene lookup returns CDR1 SGDLS and CDR2 YYNGEE. V lost 3 bases to trimming and J lost 5 bases, with 11 bases between them. In nucleotides, the CDR3 is TGTGCCAGCAGCGCCCGATCCAGGGAGACCCAGTACTTC. It yields the protein CASSARSRETQYF.

The chain couples TRBV7-2 to TRBJ2-5; 10 bases match TRBD1. Germline V CDR1 and CDR2: SGHTA, FQGNSA. V was pared by 4 bases and J by 4 bases, with 6 bases of the junction left unmatched. The CDR3 extends over 15 amino acids. The CDR3 bases are TGTGCCAGCAGCTCATGGGACAGGGGCGTAGAGACCCAGTACTTC. Protein sequence: CASSSWDRGVETQYF.

A single count supports this clone. CDR3: CASSLATGTGGAYEQYF. The CDR3 coding sequence is TGTGCCAGCAGCTTAGCTACCGGGACAGGGGGCGCCTACGAGCAGTACTTC. The V call is TRBV7-9, the J call TRBJ2-7, with 12 bases aligning to TRBD1. The J segment lost 2 bases and the V segment lost 0 bases, leaving 5 bases of the junction unmatched. This CDR3 comprises 17 residues. Germline V CDR1 and CDR2: SEHNR, FQNEAQ (reference sequence).

J is TRBJ2-3 and V is TRBV28, with a possible D match to TRBD1 (6 bases). The length of the CDR3 is 14 residues. CDR1 and CDR2 (germline): MDHEN, SYDVKM. Deletions cut 4 bases from V and 1 base from J, with 9 bases between. CDR3 region: CASSSYRGTDTQYF. DNA for the CDR3: TGTGCCAGCAGTTCGTACAGGGGCACAGATACGCAGTATTTT.

This clone was seen a single time. V gene TRBV5-8 combines with J gene TRBJ2-1, with D perhaps matching TRBD1 (6 bases). The CDR3 spans 13 residues. Germline CDR1 SGHTS, CDR2 YDEGEE. Trimming stripped 4 bases from V and 6 bases from J, with 11 bases between. CDR3: CASSHTGFNEQFF. Written as DNA, the CDR3 is TGTGCCAGCAGCCACACAGGGTTCAATGAGCAGTTCTTC.

The chain is built from TRBV2 and TRBJ1-5; TRBD1 aligns across 8 bases. Germline CDR1 reads SNHLY; CDR2 reads FYNNEI. The V and J ends lost 7 bases and 3 bases, in that order; junction bases with no gene match: 8. This CDR3 comprises 15 residues. The CDR3 is CASTREGQANQPQHF. The CDR3 nucleotides are TGTGCCAGCACCCGAGAGGGACAGGCCAATCAGCCCCAGCATTTT.

This rearrangement joins TRBV6-1 to TRBJ2-7, with 7 positions matching TRBD2. Germline trimming cut 2 bases from V and 0 bases from J; bases unmatched to any gene: 4. CDR3 size: 15 residues. Germline V gives CDR1 MNHNS, CDR2 SASEGT. This CDR3 reads CASSELGGSSYEQYF. The CDR3 DNA is TGTGCCAGCAGTGAATTGGGGGGGAGCTCCTACGAGCAGTACTTC.